This TCR beta chain originates from a study of T cell changes during pregnancy in multiple sclerosis. From germline, CDR1 is MNHEY and CDR2 SMNVEV (reference sequence). V was cut by 5 bases and J by 12 bases, with 17 bases left in between. The CDR3 runs 14 residues. Produced via immunoSEQ multiplex PCR; TCRdb's table is partial and in-frame only. This sample has tens of thousands of clones; 89% occur once, and the top ten carry about 1.8%. The clonotype was recovered from a female donor with multiple sclerosis, enrolled in a pregnancy study. This chain connects TRBV27 to TRBJ1-6; D might be TRBD1 (6 bases). Sequencing used peripheral blood, obtained after pregnancy. The CDR3 bases are TGTGCCAGCAGTCTGGGGGCCACTTGGGGACCCCTCCACTTT. Residues: CASSLGATWGPLHF.